Following are 2 T cell receptor beta chains from one sample sequenced in a study of T-cell reconstitution after alpha-beta-depleted transplantation in children. Unique molecular identifiers tagged the TCRbeta library. TCRdb re-called the PCR reads with MiXCR, one entry per CDR3 protein. The table shows about 830,000 distinct CDR3 sequences, with 16% occurring only once. The sequences come from PBMCs, mostly from graft donor cells, collected 360 days after TCRalphabeta/CD19-depleted stem cell transplant. The origin of the receptors is a male patient between 5 and 17 years old who had a stem cell transplant for acute lymphoblastic leukemia, so the T cells may come from the graft donor.

This clonotype was counted a few times. V gene TRBV29-1 combines with J gene TRBJ2-7; TRBD2 matches at 12 bases. Germline CDR1 is SQVTM and CDR2 is ANQGSEA. V lost 6 bases and J lost 11; bases outside the gene matches: 11. This CDR3 region has 13 residues. The CDR3 sequence is CSVEPTSGSPKYF. CDR3 sequence (DNA): TGCAGCGTAGAGCCGACTAGCGGGAGCCCTAAGTACTTC.

This clonotype has only a few counts. This chain uses TRBV6-5 with TRBJ2-6, with 8 positions matching TRBD2. Germline V lookup: CDR1 MNHEY, CDR2 SVGAGI. This CDR3 has 18 residues. V shed 2 bases, J shed 0 bases, and the junction held 6 bases outside the gene matches. CDR3 nucleotide sequence: TGTGCCAGCAGTTACCTGACTAGCGCGAGCTCTGGGGCCAACGTCCTGACTTTC. Its translation is CASSYLTSASSGANVLTF.